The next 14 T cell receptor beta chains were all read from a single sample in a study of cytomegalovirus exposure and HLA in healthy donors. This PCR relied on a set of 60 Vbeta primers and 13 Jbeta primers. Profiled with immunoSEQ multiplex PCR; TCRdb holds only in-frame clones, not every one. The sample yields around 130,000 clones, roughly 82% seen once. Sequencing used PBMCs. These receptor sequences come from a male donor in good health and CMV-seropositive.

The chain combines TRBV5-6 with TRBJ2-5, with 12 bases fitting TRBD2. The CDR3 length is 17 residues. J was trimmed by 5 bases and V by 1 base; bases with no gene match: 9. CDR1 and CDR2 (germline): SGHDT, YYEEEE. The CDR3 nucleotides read TGTGCCAGCAGCTTGTTTCCTAGCGGGAGGGCCGGGGAGACCCAGTACTTC. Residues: CASSLFPSGRAGETQYF.

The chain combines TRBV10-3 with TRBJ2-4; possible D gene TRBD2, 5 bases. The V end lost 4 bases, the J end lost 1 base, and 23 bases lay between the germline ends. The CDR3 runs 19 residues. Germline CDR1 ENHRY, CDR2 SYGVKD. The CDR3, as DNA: TGTGCCATCAGTGGTCGGGGAAAGGACTTGAAAACTGCCAAAAACATTCAGTACTTC. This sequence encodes CAISGRGKDLKTAKNIQYF.

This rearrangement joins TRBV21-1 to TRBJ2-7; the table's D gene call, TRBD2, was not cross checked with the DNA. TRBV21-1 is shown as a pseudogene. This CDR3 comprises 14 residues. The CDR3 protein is CASSGGTSDGEQYF. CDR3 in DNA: TGTGCCAGCAGCGGCGGGACTAGCGATGGCGAGCAGTACTTC.

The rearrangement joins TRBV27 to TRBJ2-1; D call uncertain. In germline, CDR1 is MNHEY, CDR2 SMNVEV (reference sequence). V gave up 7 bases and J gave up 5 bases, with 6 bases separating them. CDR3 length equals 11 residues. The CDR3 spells CASNPNNEQFF. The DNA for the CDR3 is TGTGCCAGCAATCCAAACAATGAGCAGTTCTTC.

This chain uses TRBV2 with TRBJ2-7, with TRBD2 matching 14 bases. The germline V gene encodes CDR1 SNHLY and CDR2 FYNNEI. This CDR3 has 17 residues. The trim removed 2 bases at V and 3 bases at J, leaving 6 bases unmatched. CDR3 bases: TGTGCCAGCAGTGAAAGAATAGGACTAGCGGGAGGCTACGAGCAGTACTTC. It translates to CASSERIGLAGGYEQYF.

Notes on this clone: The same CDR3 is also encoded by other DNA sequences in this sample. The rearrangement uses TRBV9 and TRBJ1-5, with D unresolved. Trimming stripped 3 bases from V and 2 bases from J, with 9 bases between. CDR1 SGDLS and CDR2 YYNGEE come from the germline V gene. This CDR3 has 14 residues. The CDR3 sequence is CASSATGGNQPQHF. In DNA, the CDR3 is TGTGCCAGCAGCGCGACCGGGGGCAATCAGCCCCAGCATTTT.

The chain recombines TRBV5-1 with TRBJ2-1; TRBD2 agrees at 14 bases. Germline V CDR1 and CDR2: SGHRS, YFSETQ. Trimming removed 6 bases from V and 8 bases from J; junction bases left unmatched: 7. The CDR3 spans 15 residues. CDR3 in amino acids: CASNPTSGRAYEQFF. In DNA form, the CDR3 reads TGCGCCAGCAACCCGACTAGCGGGAGGGCCTATGAGCAGTTCTTC.

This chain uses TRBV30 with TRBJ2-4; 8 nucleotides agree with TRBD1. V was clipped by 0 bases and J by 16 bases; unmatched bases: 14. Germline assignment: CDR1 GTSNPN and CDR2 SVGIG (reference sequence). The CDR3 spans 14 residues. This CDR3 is CAWSVLAGGGLFYF. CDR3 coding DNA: TGTGCCTGGAGTGTATTGGCAGGGGGCGGCCTCTTCTACTTC.

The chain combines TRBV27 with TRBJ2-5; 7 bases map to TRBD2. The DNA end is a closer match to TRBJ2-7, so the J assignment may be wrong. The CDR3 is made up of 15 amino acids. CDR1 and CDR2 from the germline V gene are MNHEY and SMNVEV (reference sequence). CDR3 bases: TGTGCCAGCAGTTTAGGGGGGGGTGGGTCCTACGAGCAGTACTTC. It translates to CASSLGGGGSYEQYF.

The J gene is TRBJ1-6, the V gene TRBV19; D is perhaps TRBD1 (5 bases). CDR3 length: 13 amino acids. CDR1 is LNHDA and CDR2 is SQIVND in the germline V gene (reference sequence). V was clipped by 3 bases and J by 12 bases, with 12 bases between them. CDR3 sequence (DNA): TGTGCCAGTAGTATGACAGTTCAACAACCCCTCCACTTT. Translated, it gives CASSMTVQQPLHF.

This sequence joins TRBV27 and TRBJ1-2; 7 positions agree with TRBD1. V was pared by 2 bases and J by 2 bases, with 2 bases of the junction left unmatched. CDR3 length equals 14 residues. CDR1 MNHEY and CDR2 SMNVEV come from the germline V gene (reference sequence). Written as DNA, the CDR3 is TGTGCCAGCAGTTTAAGGGGGCGCAACTATGGCTACACCTTC. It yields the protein CASSLRGRNYGYTF.

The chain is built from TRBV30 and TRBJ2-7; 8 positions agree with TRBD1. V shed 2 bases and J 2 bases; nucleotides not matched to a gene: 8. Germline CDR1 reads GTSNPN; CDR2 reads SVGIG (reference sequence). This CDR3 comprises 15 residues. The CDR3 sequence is CAWSILGTGTYEQYF. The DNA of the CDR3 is TGTGCCTGGAGTATTTTGGGGACAGGTACCTACGAGCAGTACTTC.

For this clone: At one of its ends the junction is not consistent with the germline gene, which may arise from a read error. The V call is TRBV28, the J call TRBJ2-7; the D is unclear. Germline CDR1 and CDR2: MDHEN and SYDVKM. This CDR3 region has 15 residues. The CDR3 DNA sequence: TGTGCCAGCAGGGGTGGAGCGCGAATAACCTACGAGCAGTGCTTC. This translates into CASRGGARITYEQCF.

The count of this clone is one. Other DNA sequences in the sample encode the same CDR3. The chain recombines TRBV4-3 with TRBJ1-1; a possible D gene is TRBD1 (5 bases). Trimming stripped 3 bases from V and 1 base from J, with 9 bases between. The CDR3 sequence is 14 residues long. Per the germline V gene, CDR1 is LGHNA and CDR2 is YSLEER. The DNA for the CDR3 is TGCGCCAGCAGCCAGGGGCGGCAGAACACTGAAGCTTTCTTT. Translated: CASSQGRQNTEAFF.